A single sample is the source of the 6 T cell receptor beta chains below, sequenced in a study of T-cell reconstitution after alpha-beta-depleted transplantation in children. As it was prepared, the TCRbeta library received unique molecular identifiers. TCRdb re-derived calls from the PCR reads in MiXCR, one entry per CDR3 protein. This table has roughly 610,000 distinct CDR3 sequences, 8% to 11% appearing once. The starting material was PBMCs from the stem cell graft donor, obtained from the stem cell graft. All receptors come from a human donor who donated a stem cell graft to a child with acute myeloid leukemia.

The table lists this clonotype with many counts. V gene TRBV6-5 combines with J gene TRBJ2-5; D is unclear. The V gene lost 2 bases and the J gene lost 7 bases, with 11 bases spanning the gap. The CDR3 covers 13 residues. CDR1 is MNHEY and CDR2 is SVGAGI in the germline V gene. The DNA of the CDR3 is TGTGCCAGCAGTTACGATCAGGAGTGGACCCAGTACTTC. Amino acids: CASSYDQEWTQYF.

This clonotype was detected only a few times. The chain is built from TRBV3-1 and TRBJ2-5; TRBD2 matches 13 bases. The ends lost 6 bases at V and 6 bases at J; junction bases unmatched: 10. The CDR3 has 16 residues. CDR1 is LGHDT and CDR2 is YNNKEL in the germline V gene (reference sequence). This CDR3 is CASSWSGTSGTKTQYF. Here the CDR3 DNA reads TGTGCCAGCAGTTGGAGCGGGACTAGCGGGACTAAGACCCAGTACTTC.

This clonotype was seen a handful of times. V is TRBV6-5 and J is TRBJ1-6; 8 bases agree with TRBD1. The junction had 13 bases not matched to a gene; V was cut back by 2 bases and J by 10 bases. The CDR3 sequence is 17 residues long. Per the germline V gene, CDR1 is MNHEY and CDR2 is SVGAGI. Here the CDR3 reads CASSYTLQGGGGSPLHF. Written as DNA, the CDR3 is TGTGCCAGCAGTTACACCCTACAGGGGGGAGGTGGCTCACCCCTCCACTTT.

This clonotype was seen ten or more times. This sequence joins TRBV4-2 and TRBJ2-2; the D gene could be TRBD1 or TRBD2 (6 bases each). This CDR3 spans 16 amino acids. The germline CDR1 and CDR2 sequences are LGHNA and YNFKEQ. V lost 0 bases to trimming and J lost 7 bases, with 15 bases between them. The CDR3 region has the DNA TGTGCCAGCAGCCAAGAAGGGGGAGGCCGGGGCGGGGAGCTGTTTTTT. This gives the protein CASSQEGGGRGGELFF.

The V and J genes are TRBV6-2 or TRBV6-3 and TRBJ2-1, with D perhaps assigned TRBD1 or TRBD2 (7 bases each). The germline CDR1 and CDR2 sequences are MNHEY and SVGEGT. This CDR3 region has 20 residues. Between the trimmed V and J ends, which lost 6 bases and 5 bases, there was a span of 32 bases. CDR3 nucleotide sequence: TGTGCCAGCAGACGCCTCCCCTTACTTACCGGGACAGCGGGGCACAATGAGCAGTTCTTC. It encodes CASRRLPLLTGTAGHNEQFF.

In DNA, the CDR3 is TGTGCCAGCAGCAGAATGACAGGGGCGGGTGGCTACACCTTC. It is translated as CASSRMTGAGGYTF. V and J are TRBV7-9 and TRBJ1-2; 8 bases fit TRBD1. J gave up 7 bases and V 5 bases, and 9 bases lay outside the gene matches. Germline CDR1 and CDR2: SEHNR and FQNEAQ (reference sequence). CDR3 length: 14 residues.